The entry that follows covers one TCR beta chain sequence. Its antigen is as yet unknown. V dropped 3 bases and J dropped 3; count of bases not matched to a gene: 9. CDR3 length equals 17 residues. Germline loops: CDR1 SGHRS, CDR2 YFSETQ. This record belongs to a study of long-term antiretroviral therapy in people with HIV. Notes on the study in general: The study collected no data on ART adherence, viral resistance or therapy changes. Across all time points, the repertoire was dominated by clones that expanded before ART. Following ART, diversity rose but still fell short of transplant donor controls.

immunoSEQ v3.0 was run at survey level. TCRdb's table, derived via immunoSEQ multiplex PCR, lists solely in-frame clones and lacks some. Of under 50,000 clones listed, about 86% are singletons. The source of this sequence is a woman aged 18-29 years with HIV. This chain links TRBV5-1 with TRBJ2-3; TRBD2 matches at 11 bases. This specimen consisted of unsorted PBMCs, obtained just before starting antiretroviral therapy. This CDR3 reads CASSSDLAGGETDTQYF. CDR3 coding DNA: TGCGCCAGCAGCTCAGACTTAGCGGGAGGGGAGACAGATACGCAGTATTTT.